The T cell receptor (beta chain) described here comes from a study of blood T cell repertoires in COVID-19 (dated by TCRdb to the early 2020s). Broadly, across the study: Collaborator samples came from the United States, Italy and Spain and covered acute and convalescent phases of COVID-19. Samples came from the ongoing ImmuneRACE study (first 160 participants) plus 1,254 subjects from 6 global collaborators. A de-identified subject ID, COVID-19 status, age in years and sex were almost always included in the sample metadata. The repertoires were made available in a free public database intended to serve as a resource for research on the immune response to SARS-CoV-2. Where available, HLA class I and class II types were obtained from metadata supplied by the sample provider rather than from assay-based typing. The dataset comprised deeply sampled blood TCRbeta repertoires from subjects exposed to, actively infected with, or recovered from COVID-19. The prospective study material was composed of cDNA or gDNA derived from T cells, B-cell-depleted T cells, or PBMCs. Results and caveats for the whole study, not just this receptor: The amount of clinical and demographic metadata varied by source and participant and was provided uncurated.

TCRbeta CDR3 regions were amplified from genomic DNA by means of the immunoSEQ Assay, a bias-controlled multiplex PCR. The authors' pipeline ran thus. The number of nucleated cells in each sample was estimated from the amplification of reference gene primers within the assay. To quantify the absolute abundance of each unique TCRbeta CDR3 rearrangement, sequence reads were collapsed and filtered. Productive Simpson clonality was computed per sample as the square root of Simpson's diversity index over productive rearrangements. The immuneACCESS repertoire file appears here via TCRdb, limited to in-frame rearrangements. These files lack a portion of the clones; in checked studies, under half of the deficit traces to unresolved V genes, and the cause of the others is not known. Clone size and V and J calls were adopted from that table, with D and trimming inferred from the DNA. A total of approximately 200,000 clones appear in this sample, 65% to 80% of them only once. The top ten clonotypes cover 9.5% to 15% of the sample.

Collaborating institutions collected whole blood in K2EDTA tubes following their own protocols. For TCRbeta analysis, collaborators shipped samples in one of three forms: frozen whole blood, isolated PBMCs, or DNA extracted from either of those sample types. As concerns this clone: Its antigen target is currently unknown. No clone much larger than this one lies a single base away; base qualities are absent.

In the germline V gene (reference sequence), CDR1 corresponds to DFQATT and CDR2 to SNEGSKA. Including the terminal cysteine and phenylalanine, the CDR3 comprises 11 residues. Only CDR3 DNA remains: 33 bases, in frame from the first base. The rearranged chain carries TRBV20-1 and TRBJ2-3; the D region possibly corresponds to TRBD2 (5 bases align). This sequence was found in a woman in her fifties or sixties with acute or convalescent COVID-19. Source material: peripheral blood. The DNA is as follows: TGCAGCGTCGGGGGCACAGATACGCAGTATTTT. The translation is CSVGGTDTQYF.